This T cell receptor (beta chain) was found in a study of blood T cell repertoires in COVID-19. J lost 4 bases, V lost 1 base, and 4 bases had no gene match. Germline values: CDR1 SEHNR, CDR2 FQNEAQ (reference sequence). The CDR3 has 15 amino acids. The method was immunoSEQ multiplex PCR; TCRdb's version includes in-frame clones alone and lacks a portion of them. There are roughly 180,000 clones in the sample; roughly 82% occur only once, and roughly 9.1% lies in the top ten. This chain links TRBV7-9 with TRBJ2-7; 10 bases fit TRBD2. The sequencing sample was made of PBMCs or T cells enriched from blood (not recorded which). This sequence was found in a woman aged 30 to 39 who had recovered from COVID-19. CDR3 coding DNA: TGTGCCAGCAGCTTAGAACCTAGCGGGAGATACGAGCAGTACTTC. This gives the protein CASSLEPSGRYEQYF.